These 32 T cell receptor beta chains were sequenced from one sample in a study of OX40 agonist ivuxolimab in advanced cancers. Sequencing was performed with immunoSEQ multiplex PCR; in TCRdb, only in-frame clones are kept and a portion is missing. This repertoire shows just over 80,000 clones, nearly 90% found once; its top ten account for 0.65% to 0.9%. This sample comprised CD4+ or CD8+ T cells sorted from blood, obtained in a trial of the OX40 agonist ivuxolimab. These receptor sequences come from an adult with an advanced solid tumor such as melanoma, head and neck, liver or kidney cancer.

The V gene is TRBV11-3, the J gene TRBJ2-1; TRBD1 matches 7 bases. Germline values: CDR1 SGHNT, CDR2 YENEEA. CDR3 length equals 15 residues. V lost 3 bases, J lost 5 bases, and 7 bases stayed unmatched. This CDR3 reads CASSLTGTSHNEQFF. Here the CDR3 DNA reads TGTGCCAGCAGCTTGACAGGGACCAGCCACAATGAGCAGTTCTTC.

This clone was seen a few times. This chain uses TRBV6-5 with TRBJ1-1; D is unclear. The CDR3 extends over 13 amino acids. V gave up 0 bases and J gave up 3 bases, with 5 bases separating them. Per the germline V gene, CDR1 is MNHEY and CDR2 is SVGAGI. The CDR3 is CASSYSPDTEAFF. CDR3 bases: TGTGCCAGCAGTTACTCGCCCGACACTGAAGCTTTCTTT.

V and J are TRBV5-1 and TRBJ1-1, with 7 bases lining up with TRBD1. The CDR3 extends over 14 amino acids. V lost 4 bases, J lost 4 bases, and 7 bases stayed unmatched. Per the germline V gene, CDR1 is SGHRS and CDR2 is YFSETQ. The CDR3 nucleotides are TGCGCCAGCAGCCAACAGGGGCTGGGCACTGAAGCTTTCTTT. This encodes CASSQQGLGTEAFF.

This clone was seen more than once but under ten times. CDR3 bases: TGTGCCAGCCGGACAGAGGAGGAAGCTTTCTTT. Its translation is CASRTEEEAFF. The chain carries TRBV6-5 and TRBJ1-1; D is possibly TRBD1 (6 bases). Looked up from germline, CDR1 is MNHEY and CDR2 is SVGAGI. V lost 8 bases, J lost 8 bases, and 12 bases lay in between. This CDR3 has 11 amino acids.

The table lists this clone with a count of one. The CDR3 sequence: CASSHSGDRDNSPLHF. The CDR3 nucleotides are TGCGCCAGCAGCCATAGCGGGGACAGAGATAATTCACCCCTCCACTTT. The chain combines TRBV5-1 with TRBJ1-6, with 7 bases aligning to TRBD1. This CDR3 spans 16 amino acids. CDR1 is SGHRS, CDR2 YFSETQ, per germline. The junction had 9 bases not matched to a gene; V was cut back by 4 bases and J by 5 bases. Drawing the rest from reference TRBV5-1 and TRBJ1-6, the complete variable domain is KAGVTQTPRYLIKTRGQQVTLSCSPISGHRSVSWYQQTPGQGLQFLFEYFSETQRNKGNFPGRFSGRQFSNSRSEMNVSTLELGDSALYLCASSHSGDRDNSPLHFGNGTRLTVT.

This sequence joins TRBV27 and TRBJ1-5; a weak D match, TRBD1 (5 bases). CDR3 length: 16 residues. V was clipped by 5 bases and J by 3 bases, with 17 bases between them. CDR1 MNHEY and CDR2 SMNVEV come from the germline V gene (reference sequence). This chain's CDR3 is CASSAAGYGINQPQHF. The DNA of the CDR3 is TGTGCCAGCAGTGCCGCAGGGTACGGAATCAATCAGCCCCAGCATTTT.

The rearrangement uses TRBV4-3 and TRBJ1-5, with D possibly TRBD1 on 5 matching bases. CDR1 is LGHNA and CDR2 is YSLEER in the germline V gene. CDR3 length: 13 residues. Trimming removed 4 bases at V and 6 bases at J, with 10 bases between. This chain's CDR3 is CASSLYGGQPQHF. The CDR3 nucleotides are TGCGCCAGCAGCCTTTACGGGGGTCAGCCCCAGCATTTT.

The chain is built from TRBV6-5 and TRBJ1-1; 9 nucleotides match TRBD1. V shed 7 bases and J 4 bases; nucleotides not matched to a gene: 7. Germline lookup yields CDR1 MNHEY and CDR2 SVGAGI. The length of the CDR3 is 14 residues. CDR3 sequence (DNA): TGTGCCAGCAAAACAGGGGGCGGGAGCACTGAAGCTTTCTTT. It yields the protein CASKTGGGSTEAFF.

J is TRBJ1-2 and V is TRBV27; D is possibly TRBD1 (5 bases). The V gene's germline CDR1 is MNHEY and CDR2 SMNVEV (reference sequence). CDR3 size: 14 residues. Trimming removed 3 bases at V and 7 bases at J, with 15 bases between. In DNA, the CDR3 is TGTGCCAGCAGTTTGGTAGGCAGGGCGGGTGGCTACACCTTC. Translated, it gives CASSLVGRAGGYTF.

The chain recombines TRBV6-5 with TRBJ1-2; tentatively, D is TRBD1 (5 bases). CDR1 is MNHEY and CDR2 is SVGAGI in the germline V gene. The CDR3 loop spans 15 amino acids. Trimming shortened V by 2 bases and J by 0 bases, and 10 bases separated the two germline ends. In DNA form, the CDR3 reads TGTGCCAGCAGTTACGAGTACAGGCCTAACTATGGCTACACCTTC. Amino acid sequence: CASSYEYRPNYGYTF.

CDR3 sequence reads: CASRDGGVQPQHF. CDR3 sequence (DNA): TGTGCCAGCAGAGACGGGGGCGTTCAGCCCCAGCATTTT. The chain combines TRBV2 with TRBJ1-5; possibly TRBD1 for D (6 bases). This CDR3 has 13 residues. The ends were cut back, 6 bases at V and 6 bases at J, with 12 bases in the middle. Germline-derived CDR1 and CDR2 are SNHLY and FYNNEI.

The chain recombines TRBV9 with TRBJ1-1; D uncertain. V lost 4 bases and J lost 0, with 19 bases in between. The CDR3 runs to 17 residues. Germline V gene data show CDR1 as SGDLS and CDR2 as YYNGEE. The CDR3 is CASSPRRKDDLNTEAFF. The CDR3, as DNA: TGTGCCAGCAGCCCTAGAAGAAAGGATGACCTGAACACTGAAGCTTTCTTT.

V and J are TRBV4-1 and TRBJ2-7, with 16 bases lining up with TRBD2. The V segment lost 4 bases and the J segment 5 bases; nucleotides outside the gene matches: 5. Germline V gene data show CDR1 as MGHRA and CDR2 as YSYEKL. This CDR3 has 16 residues. The CDR3: CASSPGLAGGQNEQYF. DNA for the CDR3: TGCGCCAGCAGCCCGGGACTAGCGGGGGGGCAAAACGAGCAGTACTTC.

This clone appeared once. This chain uses TRBV5-8 with TRBJ1-2, with 7 bases that match TRBD1. After removal of 4 bases from V and 7 bases from J, the junction contained 13 bases not matched to a gene. The CDR3 has 15 amino acids. In germline, CDR1 is SGHTS, CDR2 YDEGEE. DNA for the CDR3: TGTGCCAGCAGCCGAAGACAGGGAGGGCTCGGTGGCTACACCTTC. Translating it yields CASSRRQGGLGGYTF.

Concerning this clone: The same CDR3 can be traced to other DNA sequences in this sample. The chain joins TRBV20-1 to TRBJ2-1; 11 bases map to TRBD2. Looked up from germline, CDR1 is DFQATT and CDR2 is SNEGSKA (reference sequence). CDR3 length equals 11 residues. J gave up 8 bases and V 8 bases, and 2 bases lay outside the gene matches. CDR3 in DNA: TGCAGTCCGACTAGCGGGGATGAGCAGTTCTTC. Its protein is CSPTSGDEQFF.

This chain uses TRBV12-5 with TRBJ1-1, with D unresolved. The CDR3 covers 13 residues. Germline-derived CDR1 and CDR2 are LGHNT and FRNRAP. The germline V and J ends were trimmed by 6 bases and 3 bases, with 11 bases remaining between them. The CDR3 DNA reads as TGTGCTAGTGGCCTCGACGGTTACACTGAAGCTTTCTTT. Protein sequence: CASGLDGYTEAFF.

The genes are TRBV6-5 and TRBJ1-2; 10 positions match TRBD1. Unmatched junction bases numbered 7, after V lost 2 bases and J lost 7 bases. CDR1 is MNHEY, CDR2 SVGAGI, per germline. The length of the CDR3 is 15 residues. The CDR3 DNA sequence: TGTGCCAGCAGTTACCAGAAGGGACAGGGGTTTGGCTACACCTTC. It codes for CASSYQKGQGFGYTF.

The chain combines TRBV11-2 with TRBJ1-2, with no clear D. CDR3 length equals 14 residues. CDR1 is SGHAT, CDR2 FQNNGV, per germline. With 1 base removed from V and 2 bases from J, the gap between germline ends came to 8 bases. The chain's CDR3 is CASSLGGGNYGYTF. CDR3 bases: TGTGCCAGCAGCTTAGGGGGAGGGAACTATGGCTACACCTTC.

The CDR3 spells CASSEYQYGYTF. The CDR3 region has the DNA TGTGCCAGCAGTGAATATCAGTATGGCTACACCTTC. The V call is TRBV25-1, the J call TRBJ1-2; D gene ambiguous. CDR1 MGHDK and CDR2 SYGVNS come from the germline V gene. The CDR3 sequence is 12 residues long. V was pared by 0 bases and J by 5 bases, with 4 bases between.

The rearrangement uses TRBV5-1 and TRBJ2-5, with D possibly matching TRBD2 (6 bases). The ends were cut back, 1 base at V and 5 bases at J, with 18 bases in the middle. The germline gives CDR1 SGHRS, CDR2 YFSETQ. The CDR3 sequence is 16 residues long. CDR3 DNA: TGCGCCAGCAGCTTGAATGGGGGGTTGACTCGTGAGACCCAGTACTTC. It encodes CASSLNGGLTRETQYF.

The V gene is TRBV7-3, the J gene TRBJ2-5, with D uncertain. The CDR3 is made up of 16 amino acids. The V gene's germline CDR1 is SGHTA and CDR2 FQGTGA. The V and J ends lost 0 bases and 5 bases respectively, with 16 bases between them. The CDR3 sequence is CASSLTGQLVGETQYF. In nucleotides, the CDR3 is TGTGCCAGCAGCTTAACTGGCCAATTGGTGGGTGAGACCCAGTACTTC. Variable domain in full (rest from reference TRBV7-3 and TRBJ2-5): GAGVSQTPSNKVTEKGKYVELRCDPISGHTALYWYRQSLGQGPEFLIYFQGTGAADDSGLPNDRFFAVRPEGSVSTLKIQRTERGDSAVYLCASSLTGQLVGETQYFGPGTRLLVL.

The V call is TRBV4-1, the J call TRBJ1-3, with D uncertain. Per the germline V gene, CDR1 is MGHRA and CDR2 is YSYEKL. Trimming removed 3 bases at V and 0 bases at J, with 6 bases between. The CDR3 loop spans 14 amino acids. The CDR3 loop reads CASSQGYSGNTIYF. The CDR3 DNA is TGCGCCAGCAGCCAGGGATACTCTGGAAACACCATATATTTT.

CDR3 in DNA: TGTGCCACCCGGCCCCAAACCGGGACTCCCTATGGCTACACCTTC. The encoded protein is CATRPQTGTPYGYTF. This chain links TRBV19 with TRBJ1-2, with D tentatively TRBD1 (5 bases). CDR1 is LNHDA, CDR2 SQIVND, per germline (reference sequence). The CDR3 extends over 15 amino acids. V lost 10 bases to trimming and J lost 4 bases, with 22 bases between them.

The chain employs TRBV6-5 and TRBJ2-3; 11 bases line up with TRBD2. This CDR3 comprises 15 residues. V gave up 4 bases and J gave up 3 bases; unmatched junction bases: 3. The germline V gene encodes CDR1 MNHEY and CDR2 SVGAGI. In nucleotides, the CDR3 is TGTGCCAGCAGTTCATTAGCGGGAGGGACAGATACGCAGTATTTT. This gives the protein CASSSLAGGTDTQYF.

This clone has just one count. V gene TRBV2 combines with J gene TRBJ1-5; no reliable D call. CDR1 is SNHLY and CDR2 is FYNNEI in the germline V gene. V lost 4 bases to trimming and J lost 2 bases, with 6 bases between them. The CDR3 is 13 residues long. The DNA of the CDR3 is TGTGCCAGCAGTGGGGGTGGCAATCAGCCCCAGCATTTT. Translating gives CASSGGGNQPQHF.

V usage is TRBV19 and J usage is TRBJ1-2; D possibly corresponds to TRBD1 (5 bases). Trimming pared 3 bases from V and 0 bases from J, leaving 11 bases between. From germline, CDR1 is LNHDA and CDR2 SQIVND (reference sequence). The CDR3 is made up of 15 amino acids. The CDR3 coding sequence is TGTGCCAGTAGTATGGGGCCAGCGTCTAACTATGGCTACACCTTC. This codes for CASSMGPASNYGYTF.

The genes are TRBV4-1 and TRBJ2-3, with D tentatively TRBD1 or TRBD2 (6 bases each). The germline V and J ends were trimmed by 0 bases and 5 bases, with 15 bases remaining between them. Germline CDR1 is MGHRA and CDR2 is YSYEKL. CDR3 length: 16 amino acids. The CDR3 reads CASSQDLEGGRDTQYF. The DNA for the CDR3 is TGCGCCAGCAGCCAAGATCTCGAGGGGGGCCGAGATACGCAGTATTTT.

The rearrangement joins TRBV10-3 to TRBJ1-1, with D possibly TRBD1 on 6 matching bases. The CDR3 has 13 amino acids. V was pared by 7 bases and J by 3 bases, with 12 bases between. The germline CDR1 and CDR2 sequences are ENHRY and SYGVKD. CDR3 sequence (DNA): TGTGCCATCAAACAGGGTTCCGACACTGAAGCTTTCTTT. Residues: CAIKQGSDTEAFF.

The chain uses TRBV30 and TRBJ2-5; D gene unclear. Germline lookup yields CDR1 GTSNPN and CDR2 SVGIG (reference sequence). This CDR3 contains 13 residues. Trimming shortened V by 1 base and J by 1 base, and 7 bases separated the two germline ends. The CDR3 reads CAWSGVSQETQYF. CDR3 nucleotides: TGTGCCTGGAGTGGGGTCAGCCAAGAGACCCAGTACTTC.

V gene TRBV28 combines with J gene TRBJ1-1, with D unclear. The CDR3 is made up of 14 amino acids. The V gene lost 1 base and the J gene lost 1 base, with 7 bases spanning the gap. CDR1 is MDHEN and CDR2 is SYDVKM in the germline V gene. The CDR3 sequence: CASSLFLANTEAFF. CDR3 bases: TGTGCCAGCAGTTTATTCCTGGCGAACACTGAAGCTTTCTTT.

The CDR3 loop reads CSVWTGHTGELFF. In DNA, the CDR3 is TGCAGCGTTTGGACAGGGCACACCGGGGAGCTGTTTTTT. The chain is built from TRBV29-1 and TRBJ2-2; 8 bases are shared with TRBD1. This CDR3 comprises 13 residues. CDR1 and CDR2 (germline): SQVTM, ANQGSEA. The J segment lost 3 bases and the V segment lost 5 bases, leaving 2 bases of the junction unmatched.

The chain has TRBV2 and TRBJ2-5; the D is unclear. The V end lost 7 bases, the J end lost 1 base, and 13 bases lay between the germline ends. The length of the CDR3 is 14 residues. Germline lookup yields CDR1 SNHLY and CDR2 FYNNEI. In DNA form, the CDR3 reads TGTGCCAGCACCCTGCGCCCCCTCCAAGAGACCCAGTACTTC. The encoded protein is CASTLRPLQETQYF.